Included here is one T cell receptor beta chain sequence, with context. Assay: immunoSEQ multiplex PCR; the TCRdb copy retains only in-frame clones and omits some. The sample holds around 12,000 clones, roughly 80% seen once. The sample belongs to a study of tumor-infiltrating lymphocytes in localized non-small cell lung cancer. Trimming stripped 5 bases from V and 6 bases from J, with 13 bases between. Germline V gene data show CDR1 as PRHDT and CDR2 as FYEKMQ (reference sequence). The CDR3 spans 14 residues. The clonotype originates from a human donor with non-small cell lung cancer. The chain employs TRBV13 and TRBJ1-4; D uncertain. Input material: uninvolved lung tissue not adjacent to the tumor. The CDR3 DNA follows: TGTGCCAGCAGCCGGGGAGTTTTGGATGAAAAACTGTTTTTT. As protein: CASSRGVLDEKLFF.